This is a list of T cell receptor beta chains from one sample in a study of CD8 T cells in ankylosing spondylitis. TCRdb reprocessed the 5' RACE reads with MiXCR, giving one entry per CDR3 protein. The profile shows roughly 400,000 distinct CDR3 sequences, 20% to 25% of them singletons. Material for sequencing was blood, either unsorted or a sorted T cell fraction (not recorded which). The receptors come from a male donor with ankylosing spondylitis. Both conserved end residues are part of each CDR3. D genes are given only for firm matches. Clone size is not always given. Where it is, it says once, few, many or a class for expanded clones.

size: few
V: TRBV20-1
J: TRBJ2-7
D: TRBD2
CDR3: CSARRLAGVGEQYF
DNA: TGCAGTGCTAGACGACTAGCGGGAGTAGGCGAGCAGTACTTC

size: .
V: TRBV20-1
J: TRBJ2-5
D: .
CDR3: CRAGGLNQETQYF
DNA: TGCAGAGCTGGGGGACTGAACCAAGAGACCCAGTACTTC

size: few
V: TRBV28
J: TRBJ2-7
D: .
CDR3: CASSGLGRVSYEQYF
DNA: TGTGCCAGCAGTGGGTTGGGGCGGGTTTCTTACGAGCAGTACTTC

size: .
V: TRBV27
J: TRBJ2-1
D: TRBD2
CDR3: CASSPAAGGTYNEQFF
DNA: TGTGCCAGTTCACCGGCGGCGGGGGGAACCTACAATGAGCAGTTCTTC

size: .
V: TRBV5-1
J: TRBJ2-5
D: .
CDR3: CASSLGPWETQYF
DNA: TGCGCCAGCAGCTTAGGCCCTTGGGAGACCCAGTACTTC

size: .
V: TRBV7-8
J: TRBJ1-2
D: TRBD1
CDR3: CASSLVRPGGFGGYTF
DNA: TGTGCCAGCAGCTTAGTACGGCCAGGGGGCTTCGGTGGCTACACCTTC

size: few
V: TRBV5-1
J: TRBJ2-1
D: TRBD1
CDR3: CASSKTGGRPNEQFF
DNA: TGCGCCAGCAGCAAAACAGGGGGCCGTCCCAATGAGCAGTTCTTC

size: few
V: TRBV12-3/TRBV12-4
J: TRBJ2-7
D: TRBD1
CDR3: CASRPTGGGTFEQYF
DNA: TGTGCCAGCAGGCCCACAGGGGGCGGCACCTTCGAGCAGTACTTC

size: few
V: TRBV12-3/TRBV12-4
J: TRBJ1-1
D: .
CDR3: CASSFGRRNTEAFF
DNA: TGTGCCAGCAGTTTCGGCAGACGGAACACTGAAGCTTTCTTT

size: .
V: TRBV20-1
J: TRBJ1-1
D: .
CDR3: CSALKTTEAFF
DNA: TGCAGTGCTCTGAAGACGACTGAAGCTTTCTTT

size: .
V: TRBV6-1
J: TRBJ2-1
D: TRBD2
CDR3: CASRAGGRDEQFF
DNA: TGTGCCAGCAGGGCGGGAGGACGTGATGAGCAGTTCTTC

size: .
V: TRBV30
J: TRBJ2-1
D: .
CDR3: CAWNRLGGNNEQFF
DNA: TGTGCCTGGAATCGACTCGGTGGGAACAATGAGCAGTTCTTC

size: .
V: TRBV10-1
J: TRBJ2-3
D: TRBD2
CDR3: CASSQAGGPTDTQYF
DNA: TGCGCCAGCAGCCAAGCGGGAGGGCCGACAGATACGCAGTATTTT

size: many
V: TRBV7-3
J: TRBJ2-1
D: .
CDR3: CASSPSGAGPYNEQFF
DNA: TGTGCCAGCAGCCCGAGTGGGGCGGGCCCCTACAATGAGCAGTTCTTC

size: .
V: TRBV6-1
J: TRBJ2-3
D: TRBD2
CDR3: CASSVMGGGPGTDTQYF
DNA: TGTGCCAGCAGCGTTATGGGGGGAGGGCCGGGTACAGATACGCAGTATTTT

size: .
V: TRBV5-1
J: TRBJ2-3
D: .
CDR3: CASSPSSGSTDTQYF
DNA: TGCGCCAGCAGCCCGAGTAGCGGTAGCACAGATACGCAGTATTTT

size: .
V: TRBV10-1
J: TRBJ2-1
D: .
CDR3: CASSVRQVTIPYNEQFF
DNA: TGCGCCAGCAGTGTTCGGCAGGTTACGATTCCCTACAATGAGCAGTTCTTC

size: .
V: TRBV7-2
J: TRBJ2-7
D: .
CDR3: CASSLSRVPYEQYF
DNA: TGTGCCAGCAGCTTATCGCGGGTTCCCTACGAGCAGTACTTC

size: few
V: TRBV7-8
J: TRBJ1-2
D: .
CDR3: CASSLQGFGYTF
DNA: TGTGCCAGCAGCCTACAGGGATTTGGCTACACCTTC

size: few
V: TRBV5-1
J: TRBJ2-1
D: TRBD1
CDR3: CASSSGTGGGVDEQFF
DNA: TGCGCCAGCAGCTCCGGGACAGGGGGCGGTGTGGATGAGCAGTTCTTC

size: .
V: TRBV24-1
J: TRBJ2-1
D: .
CDR3: CATSDSGPRSYNEQFF
DNA: TGTGCCACCAGTGATTCCGGGCCGCGCTCCTACAATGAGCAGTTCTTC

size: .
V: TRBV5-1
J: TRBJ2-5
D: .
CDR3: CASSLVYGGETQYF
DNA: TGCGCCAGCAGCTTGGTTTACGGCGGCGAGACCCAGTACTTC

size: .
V: TRBV11-2
J: TRBJ2-2
D: TRBD2
CDR3: CASSFNPSGTAGELFF
DNA: TGTGCCAGCAGCTTTAACCCTAGCGGGACGGCCGGGGAGCTGTTTTTT

size: few
V: TRBV6-2/TRBV6-3
J: TRBJ2-3
D: .
CDR3: CASTFPPKDTQYF
DNA: TGTGCCAGCACCTTCCCACCAAAGGATACGCAGTATTTT

size: few
V: TRBV20-1
J: TRBJ1-2
D: TRBD1
CDR3: CSVLTGTDYGYTF
DNA: TGCAGTGTTCTGACCGGGACAGACTATGGCTACACCTTC

size: few
V: TRBV27
J: TRBJ2-7
D: TRBD1
CDR3: CASSLAPGQGSYEQYF
DNA: TGTGCCAGCAGTCTAGCGCCGGGACAGGGGTCCTACGAGCAGTACTTC